A selection of T cell receptor beta chains follows, all from one sample in a study of resident and recirculating memory T cells in vitiligo. Sequenced by immunoSEQ multiplex PCR; TCRdb stores in-frame clones only, minus some. The sample includes fewer than 80,000 clones, just over 90% of them seen just once. Sequenced input: blood. These receptors originate from a male donor with vitiligo. The CDR3 runs from the conserved cysteine through the conserved F or W. The D gene is left open where the match is weak. Clone size is not always given. Where it is, it says once, few, many or a class for expanded clones.

V gene	J gene	D gene	clone size	CDR3 protein	CDR3 DNA
TRBV1	TRBJ2-3	-	-	CTSSHPSGSTDTQYF	TGCACCAGCAGCCACCCTAGCGGGAGCACAGATACGCAGTATTTT
TRBV7-9	TRBJ2-1	-	-	CASSLDRGYAGAKVDEQFF	TGTGCCAGCAGCTTAGACAGGGGGTACGCGGGGGCCAAGGTGGATGAGCAGTTCTTC
TRBV5-1	TRBJ2-2	-	-	CASSLAASGSDAGELFF	TGCGCCAGCAGCTTGGCCGCGTCGGGGAGTGACGCCGGGGAGCTGTTTTTT
TRBV5-1	TRBJ2-7	TRBD1	-	CASSYTGGDYEQYF	TGCGCCAGCAGCTATACAGGGGGCGACTACGAGCAGTACTTC
TRBV7-2	TRBJ2-5	-	once	CASSLARGPLQTKETQYF	TGTGCCAGCAGCTTAGCGCGGGGGCCGCTACAGACCAAGGAGACCCAGTACTTC
TRBV5-8	TRBJ2-2	TRBD1	-	CASSSPGQYNTGELFF	TGTGCCAGCAGCTCTCCGGGACAGTATAACACCGGGGAGCTGTTTTTT
TRBV9	TRBJ2-7	-	-	CASSASTGNRDEQYF	TGTGCCAGCAGCGCCTCGACAGGAAATCGGGACGAGCAGTACTTC
TRBV29-1	TRBJ1-1	-	-	CSVVTRGRRALNTEAFF	TGCAGCGTCGTGACCAGGGGCCGCCGGGCCTTGAACACTGAAGCTTTCTTT
TRBV7-2	TRBJ1-2	TRBD1	-	CASSLVGQGHGVGYTF	TGTGCCAGCAGCTTAGTGGGACAGGGGCACGGAGTAGGCTACACCTTC
TRBV6-4	TRBJ2-6	TRBD1	few	CASSVDRGSGANVLTF	TGTGCCAGCAGTGTGGACAGGGGCTCTGGGGCCAACGTCCTGACTTTC
TRBV2	TRBJ2-6	TRBD1	-	CASSPIGTGGPGANVLTF	TGTGCCAGCAGCCCCATAGGGACAGGGGGGCCTGGGGCCAACGTCCTGACTTTC
TRBV7-2	TRBJ1-5	-	-	CASSLRGGNQPQHF	TGTGCCAGCAGCTTAAGGGGTGGCAATCAGCCCCAGCATTTT
TRBV12-5	TRBJ1-3	-	-	CASGLTPTATSGNTIYF	TGTGCTAGTGGTTTAACCCCGACAGCTACCTCTGGAAACACCATATATTTT
TRBV7-9	TRBJ2-3	TRBD2	-	CASSLPSGGSTDTQYF	TGTGCCAGCAGCCTCCCTAGCGGGGGTTCCACAGATACGCAGTATTTT
TRBV7-9	TRBJ2-2	TRBD1	-	CASRKTGGNTGELFF	TGTGCCAGCAGGAAGACAGGGGGGAACACCGGGGAGCTGTTTTTT
TRBV13	TRBJ2-7	TRBD1	-	CASSLGQGINEQYF	TGTGCCAGCAGCCTGGGACAGGGAATAAACGAGCAGTACTTC
TRBV27	TRBJ2-1	TRBD1	-	CASRPHTGGSYNEQFF	TGTGCCAGCAGGCCCCACACAGGGGGTTCCTACAATGAGCAGTTCTTC
TRBV13	TRBJ2-7	TRBD1	-	CASSLTVDRGLYEQYF	TGTGCCAGCAGCCTGACCGTAGACAGGGGATTGTACGAGCAGTACTTC
TRBV2	TRBJ2-3	-	-	CASSEGLSTDTQYF	TGTGCCAGCAGTGAAGGACTTTCCACAGATACGCAGTATTTT
TRBV5-5	TRBJ2-5	TRBD2	once	CASSLAGGLGQETQYF	TGTGCCAGCAGCTTGGCGGGGGGACTCGGACAAGAGACCCAGTACTTC
TRBV9	TRBJ2-1	TRBD2	-	CASSAELAGGVEQFF	TGTGCCAGCAGCGCCGAACTAGCGGGGGGGGTTGAGCAGTTCTTC
TRBV7-8	TRBJ2-5	TRBD1	-	CASSLDRAETQYF	TGTGCCAGCAGCCTAGACAGGGCAGAGACCCAGTACTTC
TRBV5-6	TRBJ1-6	TRBD1	-	CASSWGQGRSPLHF	TGTGCCAGCAGCTGGGGACAGGGGCGTTCACCCCTCCACTTT
TRBV6-1	TRBJ1-6	TRBD1	-	CASGSETGGGSPLHF	TGTGCCAGCGGCTCAGAGACAGGGGGCGGTTCACCCCTCCACTTT
TRBV4-1	TRBJ2-1	-	once	CASSQEDTTSYNEQFF	TGCGCCAGCAGCCAAGAGGACACAACGTCCTACAATGAGCAGTTCTTC
TRBV10-3	TRBJ1-6	TRBD1	-	CAISVEGARESPLHF	TGTGCCATCAGTGTAGAGGGGGCGCGGGAATCACCCCTCCACTTT
TRBV6-1	TRBJ1-1	-	medium-sized	CASRQGEIMNTEAFF	TGTGCCAGCCGCCAAGGAGAAATCATGAACACTGAAGCTTTCTTT
TRBV7-2	TRBJ1-5	-	-	CASRIDSLGYSQPQHF	TGTGCCAGCAGAATTGACAGTTTGGGATACTCTCAGCCCCAGCATTTT
TRBV9	TRBJ2-7	TRBD2	-	CASSSSWRGSGEQYF	TGTGCCAGCAGCTCCTCCTGGCGGGGGTCGGGAGAGCAGTACTTC
TRBV9	TRBJ1-2	TRBD1	-	CASSVAMRQGYGYTF	TGTGCCAGCAGCGTGGCGATGCGACAGGGGTATGGCTACACCTTC
TRBV5-1	TRBJ2-7	-	-	CASSLGLAGLLRNEQYF	TGCGCCAGCAGCTTGGGGCTGGCAGGCCTCTTGCGTAACGAGCAGTACTTC
TRBV9	TRBJ1-5	-	-	CASSVGAQSNQPQHF	TGTGCCAGCAGCGTAGGGGCGCAGAGCAATCAGCCCCAGCATTTT
TRBV6-6	TRBJ1-1	-	-	CASMAAWSTEAFF	TGTGCCAGCATGGCGGCCTGGTCCACTGAAGCTTTCTTT
TRBV7-6	TRBJ2-1	TRBD1	-	CASSLVAGQGLYNEQFF	TGTGCCAGCAGCTTAGTGGCGGGACAGGGATTGTACAATGAGCAGTTCTTC
TRBV9	TRBJ2-3	TRBD1	-	CASSSRDRGTAVSTDTQYF	TGTGCCAGCAGCTCAAGGGACAGGGGGACAGCAGTTAGCACAGATACGCAGTATTTT
TRBV18	TRBJ2-7	-	-	CASSPQGPPNYEQYF	TGTGCCAGCTCACCCCAGGGGCCCCCTAATTACGAGCAGTACTTC
TRBV6-6	TRBJ2-7	-	-	CASTDYYEQYF	TGTGCCAGCACCGACTATTACGAGCAGTACTTC
TRBV6-5	TRBJ1-5	-	-	CASSSDRFLQPQHF	TGTGCCAGCAGCTCAGACAGGTTTCTGCAGCCCCAGCATTTT
TRBV30	TRBJ1-5	-	once	CAWSDSGEREPQHF	TGTGCCTGGAGTGACTCTGGGGAGAGGGAGCCCCAGCATTTT
TRBV28	TRBJ1-1	-	-	CASSFPGTTVEAFF	TGTGCCAGCAGTTTTCCCGGGACAACCGTTGAAGCTTTCTTT
TRBV29-1	TRBJ1-5	-	-	CSVEDHNQPQHF	TGCAGCGTTGAAGATCATAATCAGCCCCAGCATTTT
TRBV19	TRBJ1-6	TRBD1	-	CASRGTGAVSPLHF	TGTGCCAGTAGGGGGACAGGGGCAGTTTCACCCCTCCACTTT
TRBV10-3	TRBJ2-1	TRBD2	-	CATVTEGGGPSYNEQFF	TGTGCCACCGTAACCGAGGGCGGGGGGCCCTCCTACAATGAGCAGTTCTTC
TRBV4-2	TRBJ1-1	TRBD1	-	CASSQGNRGPFTEAFF	TGTGCCAGCAGCCAAGGGAACAGGGGGCCATTCACTGAAGCTTTCTTT
TRBV6-1	TRBJ1-4	-	-	CARQEECPMKNCFF	-
TRBV7-3	TRBJ1-2	TRBD1	-	CASSATGANGYTF	TGTGCCAGCAGCGCCACAGGGGCGAATGGCTACACCTTC
TRBV19	TRBJ2-7	TRBD1	-	CASSPGQGNYEQYF	TGTGCCAGTAGCCCCGGACAGGGAAACTACGAGCAGTACTTC
TRBV7-3	TRBJ1-1	-	few	CASSLTGGMSTEAFF	TGTGCCAGCAGCTTAACAGGGGGAATGAGCACTGAAGCTTTCTTT
TRBV11-2	TRBJ2-6	TRBD1	-	CASSARLQGASGANVLTF	TGTGCCAGCAGCGCGAGGCTACAGGGGGCGAGTGGGGCCAACGTCCTGACTTTC
TRBV11-2	TRBJ2-6	-	-	CASSLDSSGANVLTF	TGTGCCAGCAGCTTGGACAGCTCTGGGGCCAACGTCCTGACTTTC
TRBV28	TRBJ1-6	-	-	CASSLKGETALHF	TGTGCCAGCAGCTTAAAGGGGGAGACGGCCCTCCACTTT